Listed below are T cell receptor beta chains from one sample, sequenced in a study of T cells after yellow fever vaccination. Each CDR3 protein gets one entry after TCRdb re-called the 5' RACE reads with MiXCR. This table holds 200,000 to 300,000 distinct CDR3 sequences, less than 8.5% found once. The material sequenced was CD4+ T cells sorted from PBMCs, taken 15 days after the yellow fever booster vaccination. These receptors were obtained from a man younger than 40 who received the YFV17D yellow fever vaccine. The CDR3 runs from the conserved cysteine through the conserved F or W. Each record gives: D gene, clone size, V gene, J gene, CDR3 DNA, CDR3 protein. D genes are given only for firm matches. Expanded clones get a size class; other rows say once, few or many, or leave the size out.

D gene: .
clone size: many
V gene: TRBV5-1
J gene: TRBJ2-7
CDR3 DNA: TGCGCCAGCAGCCCCTGGACCGGGAACGAGCAGTACTTC
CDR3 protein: CASSPWTGNEQYF

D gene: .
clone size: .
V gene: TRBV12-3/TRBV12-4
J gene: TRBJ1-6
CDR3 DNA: TGTGCCAGCGCCAGGGACTCACCCCTCCACTTT
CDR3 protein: CASARDSPLHF

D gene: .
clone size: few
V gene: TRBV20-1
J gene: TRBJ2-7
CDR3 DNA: TGCAGTGCTAGACGAATGGCGACTAGGGACCCGAGGAGCCACGAGCAGTACTTC
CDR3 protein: CSARRMATRDPRSHEQYF

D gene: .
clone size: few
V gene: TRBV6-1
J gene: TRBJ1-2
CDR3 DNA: TGTGCCAGCACCCCCGGACAAGGCTACACCTTC
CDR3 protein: CASTPGQGYTF

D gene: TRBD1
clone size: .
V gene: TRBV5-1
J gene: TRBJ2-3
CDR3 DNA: TGCGCCAGCAGAGAACCGACAGGGATGTATACGCAGTATTTT
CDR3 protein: CASREPTGMYTQYF

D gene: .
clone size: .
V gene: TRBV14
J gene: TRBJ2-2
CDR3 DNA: TGTGCCAGCAGCCCGAGACAGCGCACCGGGGAGCTGTTTTTT
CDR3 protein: CASSPRQRTGELFF

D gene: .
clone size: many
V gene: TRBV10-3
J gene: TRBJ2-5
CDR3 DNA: TGTGCCATCGGGGGGATGACGGGCGAGACCCAGTACTTC
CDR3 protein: CAIGGMTGETQYF

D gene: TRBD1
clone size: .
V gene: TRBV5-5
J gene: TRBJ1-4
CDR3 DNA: TGTGCCAGCAGCTTCGGGGGGCCGGACAGGCAAAAACTGTTTTTT
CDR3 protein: CASSFGGPDRQKLFF

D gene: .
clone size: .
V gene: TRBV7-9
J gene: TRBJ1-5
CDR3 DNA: TGTGCCAGCAGCCCATCAGGGATATCGCAGCCCCAGCATTTT
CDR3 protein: CASSPSGISQPQHF

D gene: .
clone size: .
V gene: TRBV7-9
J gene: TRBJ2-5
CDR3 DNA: TGTGCCAGCAGCTGGGACACAGGCATCCAGTACTTC
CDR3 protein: CASSWDTGIQYF

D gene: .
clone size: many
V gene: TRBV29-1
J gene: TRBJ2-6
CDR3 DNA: TGCAGCGCTCAACAGGGAAGCTCTGGGGCCAACGTCCTGACTTTC
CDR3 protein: CSAQQGSSGANVLTF

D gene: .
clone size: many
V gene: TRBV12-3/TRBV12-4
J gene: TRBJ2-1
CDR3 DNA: TGTGCCAGCAGCCATGGGGACCTGAGCTCCTACAATGAGCAGTTCTTC
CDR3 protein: CASSHGDLSSYNEQFF

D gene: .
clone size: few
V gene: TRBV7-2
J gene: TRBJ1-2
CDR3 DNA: TGTGCCAGCAGCTTAGGACAGGTGGTTGGCTACACCTTC
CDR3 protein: CASSLGQVVGYTF

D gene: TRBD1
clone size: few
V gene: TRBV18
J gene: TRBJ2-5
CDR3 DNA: TGTGCCAGCTCACCCCGACAGGGGGTTATTGCGGAGCAAGAGACCCAGTACTTC
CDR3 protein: CASSPRQGVIAEQETQYF

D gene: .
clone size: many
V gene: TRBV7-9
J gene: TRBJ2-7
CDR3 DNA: TGTGCCAGCAGCTTGGGACGCCTGACGTATGAGCAGTACTTC
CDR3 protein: CASSLGRLTYEQYF

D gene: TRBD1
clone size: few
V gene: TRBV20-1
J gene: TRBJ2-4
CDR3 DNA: TGCAGTGCTAGAGATCAGGGGGCCCCACTAGCCAAAAACATTCAGTACTTC
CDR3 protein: CSARDQGAPLAKNIQYF

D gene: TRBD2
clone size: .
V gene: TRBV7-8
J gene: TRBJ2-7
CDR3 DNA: TGTGCCAGCAGATATAGCGGGAGGAGCTCCTACGAGCAGTACTTC
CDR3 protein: CASRYSGRSSYEQYF

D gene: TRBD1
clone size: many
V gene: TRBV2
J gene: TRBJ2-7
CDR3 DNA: TGTGCCAGCACGGACAGGGCAGACGAGCAGTACTTC
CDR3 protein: CASTDRADEQYF

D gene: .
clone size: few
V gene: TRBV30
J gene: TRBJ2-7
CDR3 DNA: TGTGCCTGGAGTGCCCTCGCCGCGGGGGCTGTCGAGCAGTACTTC
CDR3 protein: CAWSALAAGAVEQYF

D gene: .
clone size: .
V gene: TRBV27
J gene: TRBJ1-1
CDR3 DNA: TGTGCCAGTTGGCAGGATTTGATTAGCCCGGTTTTCTTT
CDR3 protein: CASWQDLISPVFF

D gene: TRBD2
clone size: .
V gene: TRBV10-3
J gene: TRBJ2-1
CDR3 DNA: TGTGCCACCGGACTAGCGGGAGGACCCAATGAGCAGTTCTTC
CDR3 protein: CATGLAGGPNEQFF

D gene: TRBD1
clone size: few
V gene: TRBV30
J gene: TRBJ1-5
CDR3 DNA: TGTGCCTGGAGTAACGGCAGGGGGCGCCCAGGGGGCAATCAGCCCCAGCATTTT
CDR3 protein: CAWSNGRGRPGGNQPQHF

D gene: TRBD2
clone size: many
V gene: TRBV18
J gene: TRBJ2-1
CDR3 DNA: TGTGCCAGCTCACTCGGGACTAGCGACAATGAGCAGTTCTTC
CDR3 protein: CASSLGTSDNEQFF

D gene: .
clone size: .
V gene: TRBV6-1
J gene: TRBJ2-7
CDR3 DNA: TGTGCCAGCAGTCGACAGGCTGGCAACGAGCAGTACTTC
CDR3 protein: CASSRQAGNEQYF

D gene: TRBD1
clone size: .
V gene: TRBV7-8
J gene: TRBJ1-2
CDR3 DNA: TGTGCCAGCAGTGCAAAAACAGGGGTTGTCGTGGGCTACACCTTC
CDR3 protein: CASSAKTGVVVGYTF

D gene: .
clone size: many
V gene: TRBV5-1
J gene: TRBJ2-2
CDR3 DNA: TGCGCCAGCAGCTTGTCGCCAGCTGACACCGGGGAGCTGTTTTTT
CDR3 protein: CASSLSPADTGELFF

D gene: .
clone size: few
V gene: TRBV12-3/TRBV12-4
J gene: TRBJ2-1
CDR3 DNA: TGTGCCAGCAGTTTGAAAGGGGGAGGTGAGCAGTTCTTC
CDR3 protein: CASSLKGGGEQFF

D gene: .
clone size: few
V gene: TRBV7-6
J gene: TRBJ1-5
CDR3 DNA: TGTGCCAGCAGCCCAGGGACACCCCAAAGCAATCAGCCCCAGCATTTT
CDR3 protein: CASSPGTPQSNQPQHF

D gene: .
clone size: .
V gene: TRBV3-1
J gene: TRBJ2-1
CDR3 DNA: TGTGCCAGCAGCCAAGAGTCCCATTGGAGCTCCTACAATGAGCAGTTCTTC
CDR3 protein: CASSQESHWSSYNEQFF

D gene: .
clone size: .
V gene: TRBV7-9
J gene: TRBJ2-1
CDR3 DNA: TGTGCCAGCAGCTTAGGGACTGGAAACAATGAGCAGTTCTTC
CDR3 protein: CASSLGTGNNEQFF

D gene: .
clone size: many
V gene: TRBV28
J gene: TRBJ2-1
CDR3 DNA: TGTGCCAGCGGGGGACGTGAAAATGAGCAGTTCTTC
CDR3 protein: CASGGRENEQFF

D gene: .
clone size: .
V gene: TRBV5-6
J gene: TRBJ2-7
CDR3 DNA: TGTGCCAGCTCACATTCGCCCAACCGGGACCAATTTACCTACGAGCAGTACTTC
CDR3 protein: CASSHSPNRDQFTYEQYF

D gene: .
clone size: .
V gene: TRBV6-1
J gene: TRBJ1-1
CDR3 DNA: TGTGCCAGCAAGCTCGGACGGAAAACTGAAGCTTTCTTT
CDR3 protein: CASKLGRKTEAFF

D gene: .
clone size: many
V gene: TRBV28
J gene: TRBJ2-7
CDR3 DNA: TGTGCCAGCAGGACCTCAAGATACGAGCAGTACTTC
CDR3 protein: CASRTSRYEQYF

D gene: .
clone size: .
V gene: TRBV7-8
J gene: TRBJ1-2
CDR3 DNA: TGTGCCAGCAGCTTATCGGCCATTATGACGCATGGCTACACCTTC
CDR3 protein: CASSLSAIMTHGYTF

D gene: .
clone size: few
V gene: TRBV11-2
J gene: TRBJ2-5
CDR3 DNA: TGTGCCAGCAGCTTAGGGAGGGGGGTGCTTACTTTCCAAGAGACCCAGTACTTC
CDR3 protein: CASSLGRGVLTFQETQYF